This is a list of T cell receptor beta chains from one sample in a study of cytomegalovirus exposure and HLA in healthy donors. Data came from immunoSEQ multiplex PCR; TCRdb stores just in-frame clones and leaves some out. The profile shows about 160,000 clones, approximately 77% of them singletons. What was sequenced was PBMCs. The receptors were sampled from a female donor in good health and CMV-seronegative. CDR3s include the opening cysteine and the closing phenylalanine or tryptophan. A D gene is named only where the DNA matches it firmly. Part of the rows lack a size; the others show once, few, many or a class for expanded clones.

CASSLGELNQPQHF	TGTGCCAGCTCACTTGGGGAGCTGAATCAGCCCCAGCATTTT	TRBJ1-5	NA	TRBV18	NA
CASSVESAPGYEQYF	TGTGCCAGCAGCGTAGAGAGCGCCCCAGGGTACGAGCAGTACTTC	TRBJ2-7	NA	TRBV9	once
CASSFRRAGYTF	TGTGCCAGCAGCTTTCGGCGGGCCGGCTACACCTTC	TRBJ1-2	NA	TRBV7-8	NA
CASSSVPGQGVGGYTF	TGTGCCAGCAGCTCCGTCCCGGGACAGGGGGTAGGGGGCTACACCTTC	TRBJ1-2	TRBD1	TRBV7-2	NA
CASSYRGNTEAFF	TGTGCCAGCAGCTACAGGGGTAACACTGAAGCTTTCTTT	TRBJ1-1	TRBD1	TRBV7-3	NA
CASSRDEQYF	TGTGCCAGCAGTCGGGACGAGCAGTACTTC	TRBJ2-7	NA	TRBV6-6	NA
CAISDPGKGRSYEQYF	TGTGCCATCAGTGACCCCGGGAAAGGGAGGTCCTACGAGCAGTACTTC	TRBJ2-7	NA	TRBV10-3	NA
CAWSRQPTNYGYTF	TGTGCCTGGAGTCGACAGCCGACTAACTATGGCTACACCTTC	TRBJ1-2	NA	TRBV30	NA
CASSPPAGGVGETQYF	TGTGCCAGCAGCCCCCCAGCGGGGGGGGTAGGGGAGACCCAGTACTTC	TRBJ2-5	TRBD2	TRBV7-2	NA
CASSIGGGSYEQYF	TGTGCCAGTAGTATAGGGGGCGGCTCCTACGAGCAGTACTTC	TRBJ2-7	NA	TRBV19	NA
CASSSDRGGYNEQFF	TGTGCCAGCAGTTCCGACAGGGGAGGCTACAATGAGCAGTTCTTC	TRBJ2-1	TRBD1	TRBV7-8	few
CASSEMDGLAADTQYF	TGTGCCAGCAGTGAGATGGATGGACTAGCGGCAGATACGCAGTATTTT	TRBJ2-3	TRBD2	TRBV6-1	NA
CASSVREGRSGNTIYF	TGTGCCAGCAGTGTTCGGGAGGGCCGCTCTGGAAACACCATATATTTT	TRBJ1-3	NA	TRBV6-1	NA
CASSEQGEDEKLFF	TGTGCCAGCAGTGAACAGGGGGAGGACGAAAAACTGTTTTTT	TRBJ1-4	TRBD1	TRBV2	NA
CASSTSNRIPGANVLTF	TGTGCCAGCTCAACCTCAAACAGGATCCCTGGGGCCAACGTCCTGACTTTC	TRBJ2-6	NA	TRBV18	NA
CASLSSGATSDTQYF	TGTGCCAGTCTTTCTAGCGGGGCTACTTCAGATACGCAGTATTTT	TRBJ2-3	TRBD2	TRBV2	NA
CASRSNRGGHEKLFF	TGTGCCAGCAGATCGAACAGGGGGGGCCATGAAAAACTGTTTTTT	TRBJ1-4	TRBD1	TRBV6-1	NA
CASSPGVANYGYTF	TGTGCCAGCAGCCCCGGGGTTGCTAACTATGGCTACACCTTC	TRBJ1-2	NA	TRBV14	NA
CASSYSRRVNEQYF	TGTGCCAGCAGTTACTCCCGCAGGGTGAACGAGCAGTACTTC	TRBJ2-7	NA	TRBV6-5	NA
CASSARRPEGNEQFF	TGTGCCAGCAGTGCTAGAAGGCCAGAAGGCAATGAGCAGTTCTTC	TRBJ2-1	NA	TRBV6-5	NA
CATGQAREQYF	TGTGCCACCGGACAGGCACGCGAGCAGTACTTC	TRBJ2-7	TRBD1	TRBV10-3	NA
CAWTGSGSGADTQYF	TGTGCCTGGACCGGTAGCGGGAGTGGGGCAGATACGCAGTATTTT	TRBJ2-3	TRBD2	TRBV30	NA
CASSLDSGYNEQFF	TGCGCCAGCAGCCTCGATAGCGGATACAATGAGCAGTTCTTC	TRBJ2-1	NA	TRBV4-3	NA
CASSLISSTGTNEKLFF	TGTGCCAGCAGCTTGATCAGCTCGACAGGGACAAATGAAAAACTGTTTTTT	TRBJ1-4	TRBD1	TRBV5-5	NA
CASSGAVEQYF	TGTGCCAGCAGTGGGGCAGTAGAGCAGTACTTC	TRBJ2-7	NA	TRBV5-8	NA
CASSARQGFSYEQYF	TGTGCCAGCAGCGCCCGACAGGGATTCTCCTACGAGCAGTACTTC	TRBJ2-7	TRBD1	TRBV7-9	NA
CASSSEQGTEAFF	TGTGCCAGCAGCTCAGAACAGGGTACTGAAGCTTTCTTT	TRBJ1-1	NA	TRBV7-2	NA
CAWRRNNNEQFF	TGTGCCTGGAGGAGAAATAACAATGAGCAGTTCTTC	TRBJ2-1	NA	TRBV30	NA
CASSYSWTSGRYEQYF	TGTGCCAGCAGTTACTCATGGACTAGCGGGAGATACGAGCAGTACTTC	TRBJ2-7	TRBD2	TRBV6-5	NA
CASSLVLTSDDSYEQYF	TGCGCCAGCAGCTTGGTTCTAACTAGCGACGACTCCTACGAGCAGTACTTC	TRBJ2-7	TRBD2	TRBV5-1	NA
CASSWEPGVRTEAFF	TGTGCCAGCAGTTGGGAACCGGGGGTGCGCACTGAAGCTTTCTTT	TRBJ1-1	NA	TRBV6-5	NA
CASSGDRESDGYTF	TGTGCCAGCAGTGGGGACAGGGAGTCGGACGGCTACACCTTC	TRBJ1-2	TRBD1	TRBV6-5	NA
CASSLGQGDINEQFF	TGCGCCAGCAGCCTCGGACAGGGGGATATAAATGAGCAGTTCTTC	TRBJ2-1	TRBD1	TRBV4-3	NA
CAGRLAGGNEQYF	TGTGCCGGAAGACTAGCGGGAGGCAACGAGCAGTACTTC	TRBJ2-7	TRBD2	TRBV6-1	NA
CASSIRGDEQFF	TGTGCCAGCAGCATCCGGGGGGATGAGCAGTTCTTC	TRBJ2-1	TRBD2	TRBV7-2	NA
CASSVAVGSGYEQYF	TGTGCCAGCAGCGTAGCTGTCGGTTCGGGCTACGAGCAGTACTTC	TRBJ2-7	NA	TRBV9	NA
CASSYSRGGPDTQYF	TGTGCCAGCAGTTACTCGCGGGGGGGGCCGGATACGCAGTATTTT	TRBJ2-3	TRBD2	TRBV6-6	NA
CASSIPGKYYGYTF	TGTGCCAGTAGTATTCCCGGGAAGTACTATGGCTACACCTTC	TRBJ1-2	NA	TRBV19	NA
CASLPGGRRYEQYF	TGTGCCTCCCTGCCCGGGGGGAGAAGGTACGAGCAGTACTTC	TRBJ2-7	TRBD2	TRBV6-6	NA
CASSPTGLAGNEQFF	TGTGCCAGCAGCCCTACTGGGCTAGCGGGTAATGAGCAGTTCTTC	TRBJ2-1	TRBD2	TRBV16	NA
CASSSGLAGGRGEQYF	TGTGCCAGCAGTTCCGGACTAGCGGGAGGGCGGGGCGAGCAGTACTTC	TRBJ2-7	TRBD2	TRBV6-5	NA
CASSLAGGRIGELFF	TGTGCCAGCAGCCTAGCGGGGGGGCGTATCGGGGAGCTGTTTTTT	TRBJ2-2	TRBD2	TRBV11-2	few
CATRREFRGWETQYF	TGTGCCACACGCAGGGAGTTTCGGGGGTGGGAGACCCAGTACTTC	TRBJ2-5	NA	TRBV6-5	NA
CASSWRGSNQPQHF	TGTGCCAGCAGCTGGAGAGGTAGCAATCAGCCCCAGCATTTT	TRBJ1-5	NA	TRBV6-1	NA
CASSPQGGGRGTDTQYF	TGTGCCAGCAGCCCCCAGGGGGGCGGGAGGGGCACAGATACGCAGTATTTT	TRBJ2-3	TRBD2	TRBV7-3	NA
CASSTPGLAGNKNIQYF	TGTGCCAGCAGCACCCCGGGACTAGCGGGGAACAAAAACATTCAGTACTTC	TRBJ2-4	TRBD2	TRBV7-2	NA
CASSLGAAPRGTEAFF	TGTGCCAGCAGCTTAGGGGCAGCGCCTAGGGGAACTGAAGCTTTCTTT	TRBJ1-1	NA	TRBV7-8	NA
CASRRPGLGGADTQYF	TGTGCCAGCCGACGACCGGGACTAGGAGGGGCAGATACGCAGTATTTT	TRBJ2-3	TRBD2	TRBV27	NA
CASSVVGAGGRETQYF	TGTGCCAGCAGCGTAGTTGGGGCGGGAGGGCGAGAGACCCAGTACTTC	TRBJ2-5	TRBD2	TRBV9	NA
CAWKEGRSYGYTF	TGTGCCTGGAAGGAGGGAAGAAGCTATGGCTACACCTTC	TRBJ1-2	NA	TRBV30	once
CASSKEVRFGTIYF	TGTGCCAGCAGCAAAGAGGTTCGGTTTGGAACCATATATTTT	TRBJ1-3	NA	TRBV5-8	NA
CASSSRRAGQNPYEQYF	TGCGCCAGCAGCTCTCGAAGAGCCGGACAAAACCCCTACGAGCAGTACTTC	TRBJ2-7	NA	TRBV4-3	NA
CASSHPDREAGKLFF	TGCGCCAGCAGCCATCCCGACAGGGAGGCAGGCAAGCTGTTTTTT	TRBJ1-4	TRBD1	TRBV4-1	NA
CASSPQGNSYEQYF	TGTGCCAGCTCACCGCAGGGTAACTCCTACGAGCAGTACTTC	TRBJ2-7	NA	TRBV18	NA
CASSDSGQGIYTF	TGTGCCAGCAGTGACTCGGGACAGGGTATCTACACCTTC	TRBJ1-2	TRBD1	TRBV6-5	few
CASKAIGIAVYNEQFF	TGTGCCAGTAAAGCTATTGGGATAGCGGTATACAATGAGCAGTTCTTC	TRBJ2-1	NA	TRBV28	NA
CSVESTGRGEAFF	TGCAGCGTTGAATCGACAGGGAGAGGTGAAGCTTTCTTT	TRBJ1-1	TRBD1	TRBV29-1	NA
CASSPRGSGNQPQHF	TGTGCCAGCAGCCCCCGGGGGAGTGGCAATCAGCCCCAGCATTTT	TRBJ1-5	NA	TRBV6-6	NA
CASSLAGENTGELFF	TGTGCCAGCAGCCTAGCGGGAGAGAACACCGGGGAGCTGTTTTTT	TRBJ2-2	TRBD2	TRBV28	NA
CASSDRAGSGYTF	TGTGCCAGCAGTGACAGGGCGGGGAGTGGCTACACCTTC	TRBJ1-2	NA	TRBV6-1	NA